This is a list of T cell receptor beta chains from one sample in a study of T cell repertoires in cytomegalovirus infection. TCRdb used MiXCR to reprocess the reads, holding one entry per CDR3 protein. The profile shows roughly 130,000 distinct CDR3 sequences, 20% to 30% of them singletons. No antigen has been assigned to these receptors. The sample was PBMCs, sequenced either directly or after in vitro stimulation (not recorded which). Receptor source: a human donor in good health (CMV status not recorded). Some clones in this sample may be carry-over from other donors' samples. Each CDR3 is given with its conserved first and last residue. The D gene is left open where the match is weak. Size is omitted from some rows. Given values are once, few, many or a class for expanded clones.

>TRBV7-2|TRBJ1-6|many|TRBD1
TGTGCCAGCAGCTTACAGGGGGCGGTTAATTCACCCCTCCACTTT
CASSLQGAVNSPLHF
>TRBV12-3/TRBV12-4|TRBJ2-7|many|TRBD1
TGTGCCAGCATGGGACAGTCATACGAGCAGTACTTC
CASMGQSYEQYF
>TRBV6-1|TRBJ1-6|NA|NA
TGTGCCAGCAAGGGAGTCGGAAGCTCCTATAATTCACCCCTCCACTTT
CASKGVGSSYNSPLHF
>TRBV11-3|TRBJ2-2|NA|NA
TGTGCCAGCAGCTCAGGGGTAGTCCGGGAGCTGTTTTTT
CASSSGVVRELFF
>TRBV7-2|TRBJ1-3|many|NA
TGTGCCAGCAGCTTACAGCCGGGGCCGGACACCATATATTTT
CASSLQPGPDTIYF
>TRBV27|TRBJ1-4|NA|TRBD1
TGTGCCAGCAGTTTTCGAGGACAGGGATGGGAAAAACTGTTTTTT
CASSFRGQGWEKLFF
>TRBV12-3/TRBV12-4|TRBJ1-6|NA|NA
TGTGCCAGCAGTTTGAGTCAGGGTAATTCACCCCTCCACTTT
CASSLSQGNSPLHF
>TRBV7-9|TRBJ1-1|many|NA
TGTGCCAGCAGCCCGCGACAGGAACAGAACACTGAAGCTTTCTTT
CASSPRQEQNTEAFF
>TRBV11-2|TRBJ2-1|NA|NA
TGTGCCAGCAGCTTAATCTGGGGCAATGAGCAGTTCTTC
CASSLIWGNEQFF
>TRBV4-1|TRBJ2-1|few|NA
TGCGCCAGCAGCCAACATGACGGGTACAATGAGCAGTTCTTC
CASSQHDGYNEQFF
>TRBV12-3/TRBV12-4|TRBJ1-5|NA|TRBD1
TGTGCCAGCAGCTATGGGATCCGGGACAGGGACCAGCCCCAGCATTTT
CASSYGIRDRDQPQHF
>TRBV7-2|TRBJ1-5|many|NA
TGTGCCAGCAGTGGGGAGGGGAATCAGCCCCAGCATTTT
CASSGEGNQPQHF
>TRBV7-9|TRBJ2-3|NA|TRBD2
TGTGCCAGCAGCTTCCCTAAGACTAGCGGCTACACAGATACGCAGTATTTT
CASSFPKTSGYTDTQYF
>TRBV6-5|TRBJ2-3|NA|NA
TGTGCCAGCAGTTCCACCGGGACCTTCACAGATACGCAGTATTTT
CASSSTGTFTDTQYF
>TRBV9|TRBJ2-1|NA|TRBD2
TGTGCCAGCAGCCCTAGAATAGCGGGAGATGATGAGCAGTTCTTC
CASSPRIAGDDEQFF
>TRBV18|TRBJ2-7|NA|TRBD2
TGTGCCAGCTCACCACCAGATAGCGGGTCGGACGAGCAGTACTTC
CASSPPDSGSDEQYF
>TRBV12-3/TRBV12-4|TRBJ1-1|few|NA
TGTGCCAGCACCGACAATCGGGTAGGTCGGAACACTGAAGCTTTCTTT
CASTDNRVGRNTEAFF
>TRBV7-2|TRBJ2-7|many|NA
TGTGCCAGCAGCTTAGGGACAATGGTCTACGAGCAGTACTTC
CASSLGTMVYEQYF
>TRBV12-3/TRBV12-4|TRBJ2-5|many|TRBD2
TGTGCCAGCAGTTCTAGCGGGAGGGCCGGAGAGACCCAGTACTTC
CASSSSGRAGETQYF
>TRBV6-2/TRBV6-3|TRBJ2-1|few|TRBD2
TGTGCCAGCAGTTATGTCGCGGTAGCGGGAGTGGATGAGCAGTTCTTC
CASSYVAVAGVDEQFF
>TRBV6-2/TRBV6-3|TRBJ2-7|few|NA
TGTGCCAGTATCGGGACCATGAACGAGCAGTACTTC
CASIGTMNEQYF
>TRBV19|TRBJ2-5|NA|NA
TGTGCCACCACCATCGGACGGAACCAAGAGACCCAGTACTTC
CATTIGRNQETQYF
>TRBV7-8|TRBJ2-7|few|TRBD2
TGTGCCAGCAGCTTAGAGGCGGGAGTCTACGAGCAGTACTTC
CASSLEAGVYEQYF
>TRBV30|TRBJ2-1|few|NA
TGTGCCTGGAGTGTTGGGCTAGCCAATGAGCAGTTCTTC
CAWSVGLANEQFF
>TRBV6-2/TRBV6-3|TRBJ2-1|NA|TRBD1
TGTGCCAGCAGGACAACCGGGACAGGGGAATCAAATGAGCAGTTCTTC
CASRTTGTGESNEQFF
>TRBV6-5|TRBJ1-3|few|NA
TGTGCCAGCAGTTACTCGATAGTTCAGGTCGGGAACACCATATATTTT
CASSYSIVQVGNTIYF
>TRBV5-1|TRBJ2-1|few|NA
TGCGCCAGCAGCCCGAGAGGCTACCCGGCCGAATTGAATGAGCAGTTCTTC
CASSPRGYPAELNEQFF
>TRBV7-9|TRBJ2-1|few|NA
TGTGCCAGCAGCTTAGGTCCGGGAACTTACAATGAGCAGTTCTTC
CASSLGPGTYNEQFF